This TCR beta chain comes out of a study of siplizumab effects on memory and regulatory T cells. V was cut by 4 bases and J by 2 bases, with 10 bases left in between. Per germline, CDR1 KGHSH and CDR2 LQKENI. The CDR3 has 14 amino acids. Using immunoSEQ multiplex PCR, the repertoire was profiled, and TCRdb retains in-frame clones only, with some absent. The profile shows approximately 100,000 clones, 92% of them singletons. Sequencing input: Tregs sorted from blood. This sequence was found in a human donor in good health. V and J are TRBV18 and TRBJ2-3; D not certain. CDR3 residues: CASSLSRYTDTQYF. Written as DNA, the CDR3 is TGTGCCAGCTCACTAAGTCGGTACACAGATACGCAGTATTTT.